This TCR beta chain stems from a study of beta chain features in type 1 diabetes. General observations from the study: Type 1 diabetes patients showed a moderate but significant shortening of TCRB CDR3s in all four CD4+ subsets.

The study reverse transcribed the entire isolated RNA, so it sequenced expressed TCRB transcripts. Here immunoSEQ multiplex PCR was the method, and the copy in TCRdb shows in-frame clones only, minus some. Of hundreds of thousands of clones detected, under 15% appear once; the ten largest clones hold 0.02% to 0.025%. In germline, CDR1 is GTSNPN, CDR2 SVGIG (reference sequence). V trimming: 3 bases; J trimming: 2 bases; junction bases outside the gene matches: 7. This CDR3 is 14 amino acids long. Details on this clone: Its antigen is currently unknown.

This rearrangement joins TRBV30 to TRBJ2-7, with 7 bases that match TRBD1. The clonotype originates from a man younger than 30 with type 1 diabetes. The sequenced sample consisted of naive CD4+ T cells from blood. The CDR3 bases are TGTGCCTGGAGCCCCAGGACAGGCCCCTACGAGCAGTACTTC. This sequence encodes CAWSPRTGPYEQYF.